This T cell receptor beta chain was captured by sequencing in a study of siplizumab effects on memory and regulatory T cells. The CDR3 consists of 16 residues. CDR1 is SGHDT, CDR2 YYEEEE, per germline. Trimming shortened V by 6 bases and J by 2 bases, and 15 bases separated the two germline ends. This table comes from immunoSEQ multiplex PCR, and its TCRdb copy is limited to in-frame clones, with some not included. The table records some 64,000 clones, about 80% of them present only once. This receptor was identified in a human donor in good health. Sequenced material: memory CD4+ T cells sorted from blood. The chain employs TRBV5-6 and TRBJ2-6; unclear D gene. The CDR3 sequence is CASNRNDWAGANVLTF. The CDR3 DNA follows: TGTGCCAGCAACCGGAATGACTGGGCTGGGGCCAACGTCCTGACTTTC.